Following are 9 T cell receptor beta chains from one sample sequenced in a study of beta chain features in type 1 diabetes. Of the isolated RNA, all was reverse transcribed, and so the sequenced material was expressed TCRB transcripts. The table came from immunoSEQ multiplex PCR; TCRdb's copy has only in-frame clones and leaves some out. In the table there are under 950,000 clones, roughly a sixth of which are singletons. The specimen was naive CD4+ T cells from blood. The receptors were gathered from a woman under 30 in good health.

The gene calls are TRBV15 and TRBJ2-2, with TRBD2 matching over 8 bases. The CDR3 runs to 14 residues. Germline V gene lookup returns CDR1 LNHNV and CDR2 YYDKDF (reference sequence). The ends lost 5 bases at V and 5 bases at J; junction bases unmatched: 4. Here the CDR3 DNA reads TGTGCCACCAGCGTCCGACTAGCGACCGGGGAGCTGTTTTTT. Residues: CATSVRLATGELFF.

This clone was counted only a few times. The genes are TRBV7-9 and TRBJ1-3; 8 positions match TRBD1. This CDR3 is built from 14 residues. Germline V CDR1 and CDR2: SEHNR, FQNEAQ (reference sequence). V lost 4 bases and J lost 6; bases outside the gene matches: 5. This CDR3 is CASSSGQGTNTIYF. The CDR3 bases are TGTGCCAGCAGCTCAGGACAGGGCACAAACACCATATATTTT.

The CDR3 region is CASSLLAGGGDTQYF. As DNA, the CDR3 is TGTGCCAGTAGTCTACTAGCGGGAGGAGGGGATACGCAGTATTTT. The J gene is TRBJ2-3, the V gene TRBV19; 12 positions match TRBD2. The CDR3 contains 15 residues. Germline CDR1 is LNHDA and CDR2 is SQIVND (reference sequence). V dropped 5 bases and J dropped 6; count of bases not matched to a gene: 6.

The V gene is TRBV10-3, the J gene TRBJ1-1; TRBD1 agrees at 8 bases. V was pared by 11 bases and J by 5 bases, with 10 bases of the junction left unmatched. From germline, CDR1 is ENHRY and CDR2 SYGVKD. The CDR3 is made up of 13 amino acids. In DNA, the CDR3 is TGTGCCGGCGAAAGGACAGGGATGACTGAAGCTTTCTTT. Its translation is CAGERTGMTEAFF.

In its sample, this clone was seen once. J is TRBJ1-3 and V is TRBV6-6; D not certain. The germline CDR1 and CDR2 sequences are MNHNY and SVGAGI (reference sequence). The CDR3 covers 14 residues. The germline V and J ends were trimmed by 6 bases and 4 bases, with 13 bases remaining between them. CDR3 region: CASRRSRLGNTIYF. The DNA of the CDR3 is TGTGCCAGCAGGCGGAGTCGGCTGGGAAACACCATATATTTT.

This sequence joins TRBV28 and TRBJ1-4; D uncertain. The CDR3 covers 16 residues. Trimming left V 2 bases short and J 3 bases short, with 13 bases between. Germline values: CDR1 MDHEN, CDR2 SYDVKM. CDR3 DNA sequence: TGTGCCAGCAGTTTAATCCGTTCTCAGGCTAATGAAAAACTGTTTTTT. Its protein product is CASSLIRSQANEKLFF.

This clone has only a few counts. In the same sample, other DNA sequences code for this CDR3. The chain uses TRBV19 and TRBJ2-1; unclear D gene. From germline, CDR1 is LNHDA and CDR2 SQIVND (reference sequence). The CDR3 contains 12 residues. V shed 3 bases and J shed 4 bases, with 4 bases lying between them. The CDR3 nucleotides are TGTGCCAGTAGTATTTCGTACAATGAGCAGTTCTTC. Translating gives CASSISYNEQFF.

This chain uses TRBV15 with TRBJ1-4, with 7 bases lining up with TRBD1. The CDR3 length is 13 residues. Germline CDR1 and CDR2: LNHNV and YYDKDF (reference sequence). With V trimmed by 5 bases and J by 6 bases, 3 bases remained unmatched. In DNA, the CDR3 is TGTGCCACCAGCGTTGGGACAGATGAAAAACTGTTTTTT. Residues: CATSVGTDEKLFF. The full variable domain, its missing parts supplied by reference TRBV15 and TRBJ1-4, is DAMVIQNPRYQVTQFGKPVTLSCSQTLNHNVMYWYQQKSSQAPKLLFHYYDKDFNNEADTPDNFQSRRPNTSFCFLDIRSPGLGDTAMYLCATSVGTDEKLFFGSGTQLSVL.

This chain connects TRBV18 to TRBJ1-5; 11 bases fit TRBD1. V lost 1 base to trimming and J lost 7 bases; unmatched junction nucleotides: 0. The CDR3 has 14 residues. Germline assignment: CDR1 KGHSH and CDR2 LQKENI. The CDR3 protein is CASSPRTGGQPQHF. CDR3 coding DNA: TGTGCCAGCTCACCACGGACAGGGGGCCAGCCCCAGCATTTT.